The next 4 T cell receptor beta chains were all read from a single sample in a study of identical twins. TCRdb processed the 5' RACE reads anew with MiXCR; each CDR3 protein has one entry. The sample includes roughly 630,000 distinct CDR3 sequences, around 7.4% of them seen just once. In addition, the sample was reused for a study of yellow fever vaccine responses in identical twins.

Sequenced input: PBMCs. Every receptor here comes from a woman in her late teens or twenties in good health.

This clonotype showed up many times. The chain has TRBV15 and TRBJ1-5; unclear D gene. The CDR3 extends over 16 amino acids. V was cut by 4 bases and J by 4 bases, with 17 bases left in between. Germline V gives CDR1 LNHNV, CDR2 YYDKDF (reference sequence). The DNA of the CDR3 is TGTGCCACCAGCATGGCTGGACGGACCATTAATCAGCCCCAGCATTTT. Residues: CATSMAGRTINQPQHF.

This clonotype was observed a handful of times. The V and J genes are TRBV11-1 and TRBJ2-3; the match to TRBD1 covers 11 bases. Germline V gene lookup returns CDR1 SGHAT and CDR2 FQDESV (reference sequence). There are 19 residues in the CDR3. J gave up 7 bases and V 5 bases, and 20 bases lay outside the gene matches. CDR3 DNA sequence: TGTGCCAGCAGCCTTACGTCGCTTGGACAGGGGGCCGTCTTGTATACGCAGTATTTT. Protein sequence: CASSLTSLGQGAVLYTQYF.

This rearrangement joins TRBV19 to TRBJ2-5; 10 positions match TRBD2. CDR1 LNHDA and CDR2 SQIVND come from the germline V gene (reference sequence). This CDR3 comprises 17 residues. After removal of 5 bases from V and 0 bases from J, the junction contained 9 bases not matched to a gene. CDR3 residues: CASSYGILAGNQETQYF. In DNA form, the CDR3 reads TGTGCCAGTAGTTACGGAATACTAGCGGGGAACCAAGAGACCCAGTACTTC.

The sample holds a few counts of this clonotype. The rearrangement uses TRBV12-3 or TRBV12-4 and TRBJ2-3, with 7 bases aligning to TRBD2. After removal of 5 bases from V and 8 bases from J, the junction contained 13 bases not matched to a gene. The CDR3 has 15 amino acids. The CDR3 DNA sequence: TGTGCCAGCAGTCCCTTGGGGGAGGGCCTGAGTACGCAGTATTTT. Its translation: CASSPLGEGLSTQYF.